This entry is about one TCR beta chain. The antigen remains unidentified. The entry originates in a study of beta chain features in type 1 diabetes. The wider study: All samples together contributed 90 million to 110 million sorted cells for examination.

Study-wide points: There was a possibility that cDNA sequencing over-represented cells with high TCR expression. People with Type 1 diabetes carried modestly yet significantly shorter TCRB CDR3s in all four CD4+ subsets. A possible short-template PCR bias applies equally to patients and controls.

Germline V gene lookup returns CDR1 SEHNR and CDR2 FQNEAQ (reference sequence). This CDR3 region has 16 residues. The V end lost 0 bases, the J end lost 3 bases, and 14 bases lay between the germline ends. All of the isolated RNA was reverse transcribed, so expressed TCRB transcripts were sequenced. Sequenced by immunoSEQ multiplex PCR; TCRdb stores in-frame clones only, minus some. The sample lists 500,000 to 800,000 clones, about an eighth occurring once. The chain carries TRBV7-9 and TRBJ2-5; D unresolved. The sequencing input was naive CD4+ T cells from blood. This receptor was obtained from a man aged 25-45 years with type 1 diabetes. The CDR3 region has the DNA TGTGCCAGCAGCTTAGCTAGAGGACGGGCCGAAGAGACCCAGTACTTC. It specifies CASSLARGRAEETQYF.